This T cell receptor (beta chain) was observed in a study of stem cell transplantation in POMP-related autoinflammatory disease. The germline CDR1 and CDR2 sequences are LGHNA and YNFKEQ. V shed 4 bases, J shed 7 bases, and the junction held 15 bases outside the gene matches. The CDR3 loop spans 17 amino acids. Libraries were prepared by immunoSEQ multiplex PCR; TCRdb keeps only in-frame clonotypes and omits some of them. The table records approximately 30,000 clones, about 86% of them present only once. The TCR comes from a human donor with POMP-related autoinflammation and immune dysregulation (PRAID). V and J are TRBV4-2 and TRBJ2-1; TRBD2 matches 8 bases. The source material was CD4+ T cells from PBMCs, sampled before stem cell transplantation. This CDR3 is CASSRIMGSGSGNEQFF. The CDR3 nucleotides read TGTGCCAGCAGCCGCATAATGGGGAGCGGGAGCGGAAATGAGCAGTTCTTC.